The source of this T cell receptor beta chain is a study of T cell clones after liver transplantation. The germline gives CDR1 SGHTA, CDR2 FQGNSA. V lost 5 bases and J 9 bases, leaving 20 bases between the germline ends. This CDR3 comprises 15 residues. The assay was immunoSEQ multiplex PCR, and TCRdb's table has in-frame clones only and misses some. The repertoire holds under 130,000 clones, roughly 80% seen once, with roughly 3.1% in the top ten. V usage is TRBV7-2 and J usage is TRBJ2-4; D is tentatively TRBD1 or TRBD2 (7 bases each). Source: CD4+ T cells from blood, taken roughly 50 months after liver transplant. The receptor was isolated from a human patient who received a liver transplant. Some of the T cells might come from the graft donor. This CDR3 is CASSPGGGGGVIQYF. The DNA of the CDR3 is TGTGCCAGCAGCCCAGGGGGGGGCGGAGGGGTCATTCAGTACTTC.